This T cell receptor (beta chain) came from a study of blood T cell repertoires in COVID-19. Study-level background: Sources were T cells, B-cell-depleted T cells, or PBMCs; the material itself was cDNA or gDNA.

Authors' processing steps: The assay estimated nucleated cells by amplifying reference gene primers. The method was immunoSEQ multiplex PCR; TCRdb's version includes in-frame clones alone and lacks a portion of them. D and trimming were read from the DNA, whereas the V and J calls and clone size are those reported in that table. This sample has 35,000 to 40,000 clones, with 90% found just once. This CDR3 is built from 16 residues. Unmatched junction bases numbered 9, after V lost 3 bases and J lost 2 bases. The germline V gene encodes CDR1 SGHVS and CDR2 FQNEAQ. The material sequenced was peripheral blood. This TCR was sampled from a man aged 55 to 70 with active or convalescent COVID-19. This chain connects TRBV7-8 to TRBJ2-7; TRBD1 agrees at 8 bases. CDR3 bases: TGTGCCAGCAGCTTTTTTTCTGTGACAGGGGCCTACGAGCAGTACTTC. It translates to CASSFFSVTGAYEQYF.